The 25 T cell receptor beta chains in this list originate from one sample, sequenced in a study of T cells in Graves' hyperthyroidism and ophthalmopathy. The TCR beta CDR3 regions underwent amplification using RNA transcripts as the source. HTBI primers were the set used in a first-round RT-PCR of the TCR CDR3. TCRdb itself ran the multiplex PCR reads through MiXCR, one entry per CDR3 protein. The sample records around 350,000 distinct CDR3 sequences, about 18% being singletons. The sample comprised blood. The receptors stem from a young woman with Graves' hyperthyroidism.

There are many counts of this clonotype. The chain recombines TRBV12-3 or TRBV12-4 with TRBJ2-7, with D perhaps TRBD2 (6 bases). CDR3 length equals 14 residues. V dropped 4 bases and J dropped 4 bases, with 14 bases sitting between them. Written as DNA, the CDR3 is TGTGCCAGCAGTTCCCCGGAGGGTATGTACGAGCAGTACTTC. It codes for CASSSPEGMYEQYF.

The chain recombines TRBV25-1 with TRBJ1-2; the D gene is possibly TRBD1 (5 bases). Trimming stripped 1 base from V and 6 bases from J, with 9 bases between. The CDR3 contains 13 residues. The germline CDR1 and CDR2 sequences are MGHDK and SYGVNS. The CDR3 here is CASSEWGDHGYTF. CDR3 nucleotide sequence: TGTGCCAGCAGTGAATGGGGGGACCATGGCTACACCTTC.

The rearrangement uses TRBV27 and TRBJ1-5; TRBD1 is a possible D gene (5 bases). This CDR3 spans 15 amino acids. From germline, CDR1 is MNHEY and CDR2 SMNVEV (reference sequence). Trimming shortened V by 5 bases and J by 4 bases, and 15 bases separated the two germline ends. Here the CDR3 DNA reads TGTGCCAGCAGTCCCCGGGACGGGAGGAATCAGCCCCAGCATTTT. Its protein is CASSPRDGRNQPQHF.

For this clonotype: This could be a read error, since a much larger clone is one nucleotide away. This sequence joins TRBV29-1 and TRBJ2-7; D remains unclear. CDR3 length: 13 amino acids. Per germline, CDR1 SQVTM and CDR2 ANQGSEA. In DNA form, the CDR3 reads TGCATCGTTGAAGTCGGCAACTCCTACGAGCAGTACTTC. Translating it yields CIVEVGNSYEQYF.

This clonotype was found many times. The rearrangement joins TRBV5-1 to TRBJ1-1; 7 bases match TRBD1. The junction had 8 bases not matched to a gene; V was cut back by 2 bases and J by 4 bases. From germline, CDR1 is SGHRS and CDR2 YFSETQ. The CDR3 has 15 residues. In DNA form, the CDR3 reads TGCGCCAGCAGCTTCAGGACAGGTGTCCCCACTGAAGCTTTCTTT. Its protein is CASSFRTGVPTEAFF.

The chain joins TRBV11-2 to TRBJ2-5, with a weak D call TRBD1 (7 bases). Germline-derived CDR1 and CDR2 are SGHAT and FQNNGV. Trimming cost V 1 base and J 0 bases, with 12 bases left between them. The CDR3 length is 16 residues. CDR3 sequence reads: CASSLGTGLHQETQYF. The CDR3 coding sequence is TGTGCCAGCAGCTTAGGGACAGGACTACACCAAGAGACCCAGTACTTC.

This clonotype has at least ten counts. The chain has TRBV20-1 and TRBJ2-5; 15 bases line up with TRBD2. Germline CDR1 and CDR2: DFQATT and SNEGSKA (reference sequence). The trim removed 5 bases at V and 4 bases at J, leaving 8 bases unmatched. The length of the CDR3 is 16 residues. The CDR3 region is CSASGTSGGFLETQYF. In DNA, the CDR3 is TGCAGTGCTTCCGGGACTAGCGGGGGGTTTTTAGAGACCCAGTACTTC.

This clonotype was detected ten times or more. This chain connects TRBV7-2 to TRBJ2-5; a weak D match, TRBD2 (6 bases). V lost 1 base to trimming and J lost 4 bases, with 13 bases between them. From germline, CDR1 is SGHTA and CDR2 FQGNSA. The CDR3 length is 15 residues. CDR3 nucleotides: TGTGCCAGCAGCTTAGACGGGGAGGTAGGAGAGACCCAGTACTTC. Translated: CASSLDGEVGETQYF.

This clonotype came up many times. This chain uses TRBV6-1 with TRBJ2-7; D may correspond to TRBD1 or TRBD2 (7 bases each). CDR1 is MNHNS, CDR2 SASEGT, per germline. The V and J ends lost 2 bases and 7 bases respectively, with 18 bases between them. The CDR3 contains 15 residues. The CDR3 protein is CASSEFSRQGGEQYF. In DNA, the CDR3 is TGTGCCAGCAGTGAATTTTCCCGACAGGGAGGGGAGCAGTACTTC.

The table lists this clonotype with many counts. The gene calls are TRBV6-1 and TRBJ2-5; D uncertain. Per the germline V gene, CDR1 is MNHNS and CDR2 is SASEGT. This CDR3 is 14 amino acids long. The V end lost 2 bases, the J end lost 2 bases, and 9 bases lay between the germline ends. The CDR3 protein is CASSETLGQETQYF. Here the CDR3 DNA reads TGTGCCAGCAGTGAAACGCTCGGGCAAGAGACCCAGTACTTC.

The chain has TRBV12-3 or TRBV12-4 and TRBJ2-5; no reliable D call. The CDR3 runs 14 residues. With 6 bases removed from V and 2 bases from J, the gap between germline ends came to 13 bases. Here the CDR3 reads CASRRDRLQETQYF. CDR3 coding DNA: TGTGCCAGCAGGCGAGATAGGCTACAAGAGACCCAGTACTTC.

This clonotype appeared a few times. The chain carries TRBV18 and TRBJ1-3; D remains ambiguous. Germline-derived CDR1 and CDR2 are KGHSH and LQKENI. CDR3 size: 12 residues. V was pared by 6 bases and J by 8 bases, with 11 bases between. The CDR3 bases are TGTGCCAGCTCTCCGGACCGGGACACCATATATTTT. This gives the protein CASSPDRDTIYF.

This clonotype was observed at least ten times. This sequence joins TRBV7-2 and TRBJ2-7; TRBD1 aligns across 10 bases. This CDR3 contains 13 residues. V shed 5 bases, J shed 9 bases, and the junction held 7 bases outside the gene matches. Germline V gene sequence: CDR1 SGHTA, CDR2 FQGNSA. The CDR3 protein is CASSTGTGVAQYF. The DNA of the CDR3 is TGTGCCAGCAGCACCGGGACAGGGGTGGCGCAGTACTTC.

In its sample, this clonotype was seen many times. This chain connects TRBV11-2 to TRBJ1-2, with 9 nucleotides matching TRBD1. With V trimmed by 5 bases and J by 5 bases, 9 bases remained unmatched. The CDR3 is 15 residues long. Germline CDR1 SGHAT, CDR2 FQNNGV. The CDR3 DNA reads TGTGCCAGCAGCCCTCTCCGGACAGGGGCTTATGGCTACACCTTC. Translated, it gives CASSPLRTGAYGYTF.

This clonotype has a count of ten or more. The V gene is TRBV6-1, the J gene TRBJ1-6; unclear D gene. This CDR3 comprises 14 residues. The germline CDR1 and CDR2 sequences are MNHNS and SASEGT. V was shortened by 6 bases and J by 8 bases, with 14 bases between the two germline ends. CDR3 protein: CASRLGRLDSPLHF. CDR3 coding DNA: TGTGCCAGCAGACTTGGACGGTTGGATTCACCCCTCCACTTT.

This clonotype came up many times. The chain has TRBV6-1 and TRBJ1-1; 8 positions match TRBD1. This CDR3 is built from 16 residues. V shed 7 bases, J shed 6 bases, and the junction held 16 bases outside the gene matches. The germline CDR1 and CDR2 sequences are MNHNS and SASEGT. CDR3 DNA sequence: TGTGCCAGCACCCGCGGGCAGGGGGCACTCGGGGCTGAAGCTTTCTTT. The encoded protein is CASTRGQGALGAEAFF.

The chain joins TRBV7-9 to TRBJ1-6; 8 positions agree with TRBD1. This CDR3 contains 15 residues. Germline V gives CDR1 SEHNR, CDR2 FQNEAQ (reference sequence). V gave up 5 bases and J gave up 7 bases; unmatched junction bases: 7. The CDR3 protein is CASSPEQGVNSPLHF. In DNA, the CDR3 is TGTGCCAGCAGCCCTGAACAGGGGGTAAATTCACCCCTCCACTTT.

The chain has TRBV12-3 or TRBV12-4 and TRBJ1-2; 7 bases match TRBD1. The CDR3 spans 14 residues. Losses at the gene ends were 5 bases for V and 4 bases for J; bases not matched to a gene: 7. In DNA form, the CDR3 reads TGTGCCAGCAGTCAACGACAGGGAGGCTATGGCTACACCTTC. Its protein product is CASSQRQGGYGYTF.

This clonotype was counted at least ten times. V and J are TRBV2 and TRBJ2-5; no firm D call. The CDR3 runs to 13 residues. V shed 6 bases and J shed 0 bases, with 8 bases lying between them. Germline values: CDR1 SNHLY, CDR2 FYNNEI. This CDR3 is CASRTPNQETQYF. The DNA of the CDR3 is TGTGCCAGCAGGACCCCTAACCAAGAGACCCAGTACTTC.

This clonotype showed up just a few times. This chain connects TRBV6-1 to TRBJ2-4, with 13 nucleotides matching TRBD2. Trimming took 0 bases from V and 7 from J; bases not matched to a gene: 6. Germline V gives CDR1 MNHNS, CDR2 SASEGT. This CDR3 is built from 17 residues. The CDR3 DNA follows: TGTGCCAGCAGTGAAGCAGGACTAGCGGGGGTATATAACATTCAGTACTTC. Its protein is CASSEAGLAGVYNIQYF.

The V call is TRBV12-3 or TRBV12-4, the J call TRBJ1-2; the D gene is possibly TRBD1 (6 bases). V was pared by 4 bases and J by 5 bases, with 17 bases between. The length of the CDR3 is 15 residues. The CDR3 nucleotides read TGTGCCAGCAGTTCACCCATCACAGGGCGGTATGGCTACACCTTC. It encodes CASSSPITGRYGYTF.

In its sample, this clonotype was seen many times. The chain uses TRBV12-3 or TRBV12-4 and TRBJ2-7; the match to TRBD2 covers 7 bases. This CDR3 has 13 amino acids. V was pared by 5 bases and J by 7 bases, with 8 bases of the junction left unmatched. CDR3 DNA: TGTGCCAGCAGTCGGGACTACTTGGGGGAGCAGTACTTC. Protein product: CASSRDYLGEQYF.

There are many counts of this clonotype. The V and J genes are TRBV14 and TRBJ2-2; D might be TRBD1 (5 bases). V was pared by 1 base and J by 0 bases, with 9 bases between. The CDR3 spans 16 residues. Germline-derived CDR1 and CDR2 are SGHDN and FVKESK. The CDR3 spells CASSQVATANTGELFF. For the CDR3, the DNA is TGTGCCAGCAGCCAAGTGGCGACAGCGAACACCGGGGAGCTGTTTTTT. The complete variable domain, with remaining parts taken from reference TRBV14 and TRBJ2-2, reads EAGVTQFPSHSVIEKGQTVTLRCDPISGHDNLYWYRRVMGKEIKFLLHFVKESKQDESGMPNNRFLAERTGGTYSTLKVQPAELEDSGVYFCASSQVATANTGELFFGEGSRLTVL.

In its sample, this clonotype was seen many times. The V gene is TRBV6-1, the J gene TRBJ1-1, with D unresolved. V dropped 1 base and J dropped 4 bases, with 10 bases sitting between them. The CDR3 runs to 14 residues. Germline CDR1 is MNHNS and CDR2 is SASEGT. CDR3 region: CASSEGPTATEAFF. CDR3 nucleotides: TGTGCCAGCAGTGAAGGGCCTACGGCCACTGAAGCTTTCTTT.

This rearrangement joins TRBV6-1 to TRBJ2-7, with D perhaps matching TRBD2 (7 bases). This CDR3 comprises 16 residues. CDR1 MNHNS and CDR2 SASEGT come from the germline V gene. V was clipped by 1 base and J by 2 bases, with 15 bases between them. CDR3 amino acids: CASSEELGGLTYEQYF. In nucleotides, the CDR3 is TGTGCCAGCAGTGAAGAGCTAGGGGGACTAACCTACGAGCAGTACTTC.